The clone carrying this T cell receptor (beta chain) was recorded many times. The antigen remains undetermined. Per germline, CDR1 SGHRS and CDR2 YFSETQ. V dropped 2 bases and J dropped 1 base, with 7 bases sitting between them. The CDR3 runs 13 residues. MiXCR was run by TCRdb on the 5' RACE reads, yielding one entry per CDR3 protein. Among 50,000 to 60,000 distinct CDR3 sequences listed, 7.4% were seen once. The data stem from a study of CD8 T cells in ankylosing spondylitis. Study observations and caveats: Disease-linked clones reportedly showed significant enrichment in matched ankylosing spondylitis synovial fluid. What seemed typical of ankylosing spondylitis blood was a TCR beta motif built from 7 or 8 highly homologous variants. In the blood and synovial fluid of reactive arthritis, some motif variants had been previously reported.

This sequence joins TRBV5-1 and TRBJ2-7; D gene uncertain. The sequence was collected from a female donor with ankylosing spondylitis or in good health (not recorded which). The sequencing sample was made of blood, either unsorted or a sorted T cell fraction (not recorded which). CDR3 sequence (DNA): TGCGCCAGCAGCTTTGCAGAGTCCTACGAGCAGTACTTC. This codes for CASSFAESYEQYF.